This TCR beta chain was sequenced in a study of technical replicates of blood from a handful of donors. The method was immunoSEQ multiplex PCR; TCRdb's version includes in-frame clones alone and lacks a portion of them. The table shows about 13,000 clones, with approximately 86% occurring only once. This clone was picked up a small number of times. The sequence was obtained from a human donor in good health. Sequencing was done on a sample of PBMCs.

CDR3 nucleotide sequence: TGTGCCAGCAGTTACGGTGGAGGAGCTAACTATGGCTACACCTTC. It codes for CASSYGGGANYGYTF. The genes are TRBV6-5 and TRBJ1-2; D is ambiguous. CDR1 MNHEY and CDR2 SVGAGI come from the germline V gene. Trimming took off 2 bases at V and 0 bases at J, with 10 bases between the two ends. This CDR3 is 15 amino acids long.